This TCR beta chain was documented in a study of blood T cell repertoires in COVID-19. Background on the study: Acute and convalescent COVID-19 samples came from the United States, Italy and Spain.

Generated by immunoSEQ multiplex PCR, the TCRdb table keeps only in-frame clones and is missing some. The sample shows 300,000 to 400,000 clones, over 75% of them seen only once. Trimming took off 2 bases at V and 1 base at J, with 8 bases between the two ends. Germline V gene sequence: CDR1 SGHRS, CDR2 YFSETQ. CDR3 length: 14 amino acids. The sequenced sample was peripheral blood. The source is a woman aged 45-65 years with active or convalescent COVID-19. The genes are TRBV5-1 and TRBJ2-3; D gene uncertain. The CDR3 coding sequence is TGCGCCAGCAGCTTTAGTCGGGGCACAGATACGCAGTATTTT. This encodes CASSFSRGTDTQYF.